The 27 T cell receptor beta chains presented below share a single source sample, sequenced in a study of cytomegalovirus exposure and HLA in healthy donors. The PCR made use of 60 Vbeta and 13 Jbeta primers. Clones were read by immunoSEQ multiplex PCR, and TCRdb kept only the in-frame ones, dropping some. Of some 130,000 clones listed, about 80% are singletons. Sequencing was carried out using PBMCs. These receptors were taken from a male donor in good health and CMV-seronegative.

The chain uses TRBV5-1 and TRBJ1-4; D gene ambiguous. This CDR3 is built from 16 residues. CDR1 is SGHRS and CDR2 is YFSETQ in the germline V gene. Trimming shortened V by 0 bases and J by 12 bases, and 21 bases separated the two germline ends. CDR3 bases: TGCGCCAGCAGCTTGGTGGGTCCGGCCCCAAATGAGGAACTGTTTTTT. Translation: CASSLVGPAPNEELFF.

V and J are TRBV30 and TRBJ2-2; 9 nucleotides line up with TRBD2. The CDR3 extends over 17 amino acids. In germline, CDR1 is GTSNPN, CDR2 SVGIG (reference sequence). Losses at the gene ends were 1 base for V and 0 bases for J; bases not matched to a gene: 6. Here the CDR3 reads CAWSAAAGGPNTGELFF. The CDR3 DNA reads as TGTGCCTGGAGTGCCGCAGCGGGAGGCCCGAACACCGGGGAGCTGTTTTTT.

This clone occurred a few times. V gene TRBV6-4 combines with J gene TRBJ2-3, with D possibly matching TRBD2 (5 bases). Trimming took 4 bases from V and 3 from J, leaving 11 bases between them. CDR3 size: 14 residues. Germline V gene sequence: CDR1 MRHNA, CDR2 SNTAGT. In DNA form, the CDR3 reads TGTGCCAGCAGTGCCCGGACTGGGACAGATACGCAGTATTTT. Residues: CASSARTGTDTQYF.

The chain's CDR3 is CASSEEVSRGGQPQHF. The CDR3, as DNA: TGTGCCAGCAGTGAAGAAGTCTCGCGGGGCGGTCAGCCCCAGCATTTT. J is TRBJ1-5 and V is TRBV6-1, with a weak D call TRBD1 (5 bases). Trimming took 1 base from V and 6 from J, leaving 16 bases between them. The CDR3 is 16 residues long. Germline CDR1 is MNHNS and CDR2 is SASEGT.

As concerns this clone: Compared with germline, one end of the junction differs, possibly owing to a read error. The chain combines TRBV5-1 with TRBJ2-2; D is perhaps TRBD2 (6 bases). The CDR3 loop spans 15 amino acids. Germline V gene data show CDR1 as SGHRS and CDR2 as YFSETQ. CDR3 coding DNA: TGCGCCAGCAGCCCCTTAGCGGTGCGACACCGGGGAGCTGTTTTT. This gives the protein CASSPLAVRHRGAVF.

The chain carries TRBV5-6 and TRBJ1-1; D is perhaps TRBD1 (6 bases). The V end lost 2 bases, the J end lost 0 bases, and 11 bases lay between the germline ends. The germline V gene has CDR1 SGHDT and CDR2 YYEEEE. The CDR3 is made up of 15 amino acids. The CDR3 coding sequence is TGTGCCAGCAGCTTTCGCAGGGGACTGAACACTGAAGCTTTCTTT. Amino acid sequence: CASSFRRGLNTEAFF.

CDR3 coding DNA: TGTGCCAGCAGTTTCGACAGGTTAGATCAGCCCCAGCATTTT. It specifies CASSFDRLDQPQHF. J is TRBJ1-5 and V is TRBV28; D might be TRBD1 (6 bases). Germline V lookup: CDR1 MDHEN, CDR2 SYDVKM. Trimming took 3 bases from V and 5 from J, leaving 11 bases between them. This CDR3 region has 14 residues. Combining the CDR3 with reference TRBV28 and TRBJ1-5 gives the whole variable domain DVKVTQSSRYLVKRTGEKVFLECVQDMDHENMFWYRQDPGLGLRLIYFSYDVKMKEKGDIPEGYSVSREKKERFSLILESASTNQTSMYLCASSFDRLDQPQHFGDGTRLSIL.

The chain recombines TRBV29-1 with TRBJ1-5, with 11 bases identical to TRBD1. CDR3 length: 13 residues. Germline loops: CDR1 SQVTM, CDR2 ANQGSEA. The trim removed 5 bases at V and 6 bases at J, leaving 3 bases unmatched. The CDR3 sequence: CSVSGTGGQPQHF. CDR3 DNA sequence: TGCAGCGTTTCCGGGACAGGGGGTCAGCCCCAGCATTTT.

Remarks on this clone: Its ends do not fully match the called genes, so a read error is possible. The DNA of the CDR3 is TGTTCCAGCAGCCCGGACAGGGCGGCTTTCTTT. Its protein is CSSSPDRAAFF. The genes are TRBV7-9 and TRBJ1-1; 8 bases are shared with TRBD1. Germline CDR1 is SEHNR and CDR2 is FQNEAQ (reference sequence). The CDR3 spans 11 residues. The full variable domain, its missing parts supplied by reference TRBV7-9 and TRBJ1-1, is DTGVSQNPRHKITKRGQNVTFRCDPISEHNRLYWYRQTLGQGPEFLTYFQNEAQLEKSRLLSDRFSAERPKGSFSTLEIQRTEQGDSAMYLCSSSPDRAAFFGQGTRLTVV.

This clone occurred once. The chain is built from TRBV11-2 and TRBJ2-3; 10 nucleotides align to TRBD1. The length of the CDR3 is 14 residues. The germline gives CDR1 SGHAT, CDR2 FQNNGV. V shed 6 bases and J 0 bases; nucleotides not matched to a gene: 0. CDR3 residues: CASRDRGSTDTQYF. CDR3 sequence (DNA): TGTGCCAGCAGGGACAGGGGGAGCACAGATACGCAGTATTTT.

The J gene is TRBJ2-1, the V gene TRBV5-1; 7 nucleotides line up with TRBD1. Germline V gene data show CDR1 as SGHRS and CDR2 as YFSETQ. This CDR3 has 15 residues. V shed 4 bases and J 9 bases; nucleotides not matched to a gene: 13. As DNA, the CDR3 is TGCGCCAGCAGCCTACCGGGACAGAATGCGGGTGAGCAGTTCTTC. Amino acid sequence: CASSLPGQNAGEQFF.

As to this clone: The sample contains more than one DNA sequence encoding this CDR3. The chain couples TRBV18 to TRBJ2-5; perhaps TRBD1 as D (5 bases). The ends were cut back, 3 bases at V and 1 base at J, with 9 bases in the middle. The germline V gene has CDR1 KGHSH and CDR2 LQKENI. This CDR3 comprises 14 residues. The CDR3 coding sequence is TGTGCCAGCTCACCCGACAGAACCCAAGAGACCCAGTACTTC. This translates into CASSPDRTQETQYF.

The CDR3 DNA is TGTGCTACCCGTAGGGGTGCTGAAGCTTTCTTT. The encoded protein is CATRRGAEAFF. The chain uses TRBV27 and TRBJ1-1; D is possibly TRBD1 (5 bases). Germline V gives CDR1 MNHEY, CDR2 SMNVEV (reference sequence). This CDR3 is built from 11 residues.

V gene TRBV2 combines with J gene TRBJ1-2; D perhaps matches TRBD1 (6 bases). Looked up from germline, CDR1 is SNHLY and CDR2 is FYNNEI. This CDR3 is 14 amino acids long. The V end lost 5 bases, the J end lost 5 bases, and 15 bases lay between the germline ends. CDR3 amino acids: CASSSQAGDYGYTF. CDR3 coding DNA: TGTGCCAGCAGTTCCCAAGCAGGGGATTATGGCTACACCTTC.

The rearrangement joins TRBV4-1 to TRBJ2-7; D call uncertain. Germline V gene data show CDR1 as MGHRA and CDR2 as YSYEKL. V was clipped by 3 bases and J by 0 bases, with 6 bases between them. This CDR3 region has 13 residues. CDR3 nucleotides: TGCGCCAGCAGCCAGACGGGCTCCTACGAGCAGTACTTC. Translation: CASSQTGSYEQYF.

The chain has TRBV9 and TRBJ1-2, with TRBD1 identical over 7 bases. Germline lookup yields CDR1 SGDLS and CDR2 YYNGEE. This CDR3 has 15 amino acids. V shed 3 bases and J 3 bases; nucleotides not matched to a gene: 8. CDR3 nucleotides: TGTGCCAGCAGCGCCGGACAGGTCGCACACTATGGCTACACCTTC. Protein product: CASSAGQVAHYGYTF.

The chain joins TRBV4-2 to TRBJ2-1, with D possibly TRBD1 on 6 matching bases. Germline V lookup: CDR1 LGHNA, CDR2 YNFKEQ. The length of the CDR3 is 15 residues. The V and J ends lost 0 bases and 6 bases respectively, with 12 bases between them. The CDR3 region is CASSQERGNSNEQFF. DNA for the CDR3: TGTGCCAGCAGCCAAGAGAGGGGGAATTCCAATGAGCAGTTCTTC.

In the case of this clone: One end of the junction fails to match germline, which may point to a read error. V is TRBV7-9 and J is TRBJ1-2, with 9 bases aligning to TRBD1. The V gene's germline CDR1 is SEHNR and CDR2 FQNEAQ (reference sequence). The CDR3 sequence is 15 residues long. CDR3 loop: CSSSLEGTGIYGYTF. In DNA form, the CDR3 reads TGTTCCAGCAGCTTAGAAGGGACAGGGATATATGGCTACACCTTC.

This chain links TRBV9 with TRBJ2-7, with 7 nucleotides matching TRBD1. The V gene's germline CDR1 is SGDLS and CDR2 YYNGEE. With V trimmed by 0 bases and J by 2 bases, 2 bases remained unmatched. CDR3 length: 14 residues. The CDR3 DNA is TGTGCCAGCAGCGTAGACAGGGGCGCCTACGAGCAGTACTTC. This sequence encodes CASSVDRGAYEQYF.

The CDR3 DNA follows: TGTGCCATCAGTGAGTCGACGAGGGGGCCTAACTATGGCTACACCTTC. It translates to CAISESTRGPNYGYTF. The chain recombines TRBV10-3 with TRBJ1-2; 7 bases are shared with TRBD1. Germline values: CDR1 ENHRY, CDR2 SYGVKD. Trimming took 0 bases from V and 0 from J; bases not matched to a gene: 4. This CDR3 contains 16 residues.

The genes are TRBV7-2 and TRBJ2-5, with 8 positions matching TRBD1. CDR1 is SGHTA, CDR2 FQGNSA, per germline. The length of the CDR3 is 14 residues. V was clipped by 1 base and J by 8 bases; unmatched bases: 6. The CDR3 here is CASSLVGQGATQYF. CDR3 bases: TGTGCCAGCAGCTTAGTAGGTCAGGGGGCCACCCAGTACTTC.

The rearrangement joins TRBV7-2 to TRBJ2-1; 9 bases match TRBD2. This CDR3 is 15 amino acids long. In germline, CDR1 is SGHTA, CDR2 FQGNSA. Trimming cost V 5 bases and J 4 bases; bases outside gene matches: 6. CDR3 protein: CASSPAGGQYNEQFF. The CDR3 coding sequence is TGTGCCAGCAGCCCCGCGGGGGGGCAGTACAATGAGCAGTTCTTC.

In its sample, this clone was seen once. V and J are TRBV5-1 and TRBJ2-2; D might be TRBD1 (5 bases). Looked up from germline, CDR1 is SGHRS and CDR2 is YFSETQ. The CDR3 has 13 amino acids. With 4 bases removed from V and 4 bases from J, the gap between germline ends came to 8 bases. The CDR3 protein is CASSQQATGELFF. The CDR3 coding sequence is TGCGCCAGCAGCCAACAGGCCACCGGGGAGCTGTTTTTT.

This clone has only a few counts. The J gene is TRBJ1-1, the V gene TRBV5-1; TRBD1 matches at 9 bases. After removal of 2 bases from V and 0 bases from J, the junction contained 5 bases not matched to a gene. CDR1 is SGHRS, CDR2 YFSETQ, per germline. The CDR3 totals 16 residues. The CDR3 DNA follows: TGCGCCAGCAGCTTCGACAGGGGGAATATGAACACTGAAGCTTTCTTT. Residues: CASSFDRGNMNTEAFF.

CDR3 in amino acids: CASSYDQSGDKNIQYF. In nucleotides, the CDR3 is TGTGCCAGCAGTTACGACCAGTCAGGGGACAAAAACATTCAGTACTTC. The gene calls are TRBV6-6 and TRBJ2-4; the D gene is possibly TRBD1 (6 bases). The ends were cut back, 2 bases at V and 3 bases at J, with 14 bases in the middle. Germline CDR1 reads MNHNY; CDR2 reads SVGAGI (reference sequence). This CDR3 has 16 amino acids.

V gene TRBV28 combines with J gene TRBJ1-1; a possible D gene is TRBD1 (6 bases). V was pared by 7 bases and J by 8 bases, with 23 bases between. The germline V gene encodes CDR1 MDHEN and CDR2 SYDVKM. CDR3 length: 15 residues. The CDR3 sequence is CASKDPWTAQFEAFF. CDR3 sequence (DNA): TGTGCCAGCAAAGACCCATGGACAGCCCAGTTCGAAGCTTTCTTT.

This clone showed up just a few times. The chain combines TRBV30 with TRBJ2-2; D possibly corresponds to TRBD2 (5 bases). Germline values: CDR1 GTSNPN, CDR2 SVGIG (reference sequence). The CDR3 loop spans 15 amino acids. Trimming cost V 0 bases and J 2 bases, with 10 bases left between them. CDR3 in DNA: TGTGCCTGGAGTGTACGTGGACTTAACACCGGGGAGCTGTTTTTT. Its protein is CAWSVRGLNTGELFF.